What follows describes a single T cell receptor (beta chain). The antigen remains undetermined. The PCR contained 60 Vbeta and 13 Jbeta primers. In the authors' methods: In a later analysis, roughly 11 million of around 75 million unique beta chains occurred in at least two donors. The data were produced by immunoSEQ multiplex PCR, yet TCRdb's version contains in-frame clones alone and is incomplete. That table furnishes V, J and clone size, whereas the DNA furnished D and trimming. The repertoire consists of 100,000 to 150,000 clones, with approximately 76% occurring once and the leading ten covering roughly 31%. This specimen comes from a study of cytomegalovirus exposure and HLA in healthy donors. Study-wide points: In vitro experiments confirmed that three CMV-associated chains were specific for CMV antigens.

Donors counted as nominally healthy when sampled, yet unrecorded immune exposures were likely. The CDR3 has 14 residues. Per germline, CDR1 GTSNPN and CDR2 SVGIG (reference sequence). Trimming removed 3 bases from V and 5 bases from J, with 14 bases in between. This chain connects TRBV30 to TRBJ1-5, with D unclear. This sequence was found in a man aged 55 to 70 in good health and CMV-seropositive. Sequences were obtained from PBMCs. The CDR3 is CAWSVGRVDQPQHF. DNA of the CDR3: TGTGCCTGGAGCGTAGGGAGGGTTGATCAGCCCCAGCATTTT.